In this sample, the clone carrying this T cell receptor beta chain is medium-sized. The sorted Tregs were CD4+CD25+CD127-/low cells. CDR3 length: 17 amino acids. Germline-derived CDR1 and CDR2 are MNHEY and SVGAGI. The V and J ends lost 6 bases and 4 bases, in that order; junction bases with no gene match: 14. TCRdb recomputed calls from the 5' RACE reads with MiXCR, one row per CDR3 protein. The sample includes about 9,800 distinct CDR3 sequences, 25% of them seen just once. The clonotype originates from a female donor with breast cancer. The sequencing input was Tregs sorted from blood. The chain has TRBV6-5 and TRBJ2-1; 8 positions match TRBD2. The CDR3 protein is CASSSTWETSVYNEQFF. The DNA of the CDR3 is TGTGCCAGCAGCTCAACCTGGGAGACTAGCGTGTACAATGAGCAGTTCTTC.